This T cell receptor (beta chain) was profiled in a study of CD8 T cells in ankylosing spondylitis. This clonotype was observed many times. Antigen unknown. TCRdb re-analysed the 5' RACE reads in MiXCR, keeping a single row per CDR3 protein. The sample contains about 510,000 distinct CDR3 sequences, roughly 5.2% of which appear only once. Study conclusions and caveats: Fewer than 10 highly homologous variants made up a TCR beta motif that seemed to typify ankylosing spondylitis blood.

V was pared by 6 bases and J by 7 bases, with 5 bases of the junction left unmatched. Germline lookup yields CDR1 MNHEY and CDR2 SVGEGT. The CDR3 is made up of 15 amino acids. The sequencing input was blood, either unsorted or a sorted T cell fraction (not recorded which). The receptor comes from a male donor with ankylosing spondylitis. This sequence joins TRBV6-2 or TRBV6-3 and TRBJ2-1, with 14 nucleotides matching TRBD2. The CDR3 DNA is TGTGCCAGCAGCGGTAGACTAGCGGGAGGGAATGAGCAGTTCTTC. Its protein is CASSGRLAGGNEQFF.